Below are 5 T cell receptor beta chains sequenced from a single sample in a study of OX40 agonist ivuxolimab in advanced cancers. This table comes from immunoSEQ multiplex PCR, and its TCRdb copy is limited to in-frame clones, with some not included. The table lists about 58,000 clones, roughly nine tenths of them singletons. Sequenced here: CD4+ or CD8+ T cells sorted from blood, sampled in a trial of the OX40 agonist ivuxolimab. The receptors were gathered from an adult with an advanced solid tumor such as melanoma, head and neck, liver or kidney cancer.

V and J are TRBV6-5 and TRBJ2-7, with 8 bases that match TRBD1. The CDR3 runs to 14 residues. With 5 bases clipped from V and 4 bases from J, the junction kept 7 bases outside the gene matches. CDR1 is MNHEY, CDR2 SVGAGI, per germline. CDR3 in amino acids: CASSGRDRTYEQYF. The CDR3 region has the DNA TGTGCCAGCAGTGGCCGGGACAGGACTTACGAGCAGTACTTC.

V gene TRBV5-4 combines with J gene TRBJ2-2; D call uncertain. From germline, CDR1 is SGHNT and CDR2 YYREEE (reference sequence). Trimming shortened V by 2 bases and J by 3 bases, and 2 bases separated the two germline ends. The CDR3 sequence is 12 residues long. The chain's CDR3 is CASSFYTGELFF. The DNA of the CDR3 is TGTGCCAGCAGCTTCTACACCGGGGAGCTGTTTTTT.

The rearrangement uses TRBV12-5 and TRBJ2-1; 8 nucleotides agree with TRBD1. The germline V gene has CDR1 LGHNT and CDR2 FRNRAP. This CDR3 contains 15 residues. Trimming removed 1 base from V and 8 bases from J; junction bases left unmatched: 7. The CDR3 DNA is TGTGCTAGTGGTTTGGCCGACAGGGGAGTGGATGAGCAGTTCTTC. Translated, it gives CASGLADRGVDEQFF. Full variable domain (remainder filled in from reference TRBV12-5 and TRBJ2-1): DARVTQTPRHKVTEMGQEVTMRCQPILGHNTVFWYRQTMMQGLELLAYFRNRAPLDDSGMPKDRFSAEMPDATLATLKIQPSEPRDSAVYFCASGLADRGVDEQFFGPGTRLTVL.

The chain joins TRBV4-1 to TRBJ1-5; D unresolved. This CDR3 has 13 amino acids. Trimming shortened V by 0 bases and J by 6 bases, and 6 bases separated the two germline ends. CDR1 is MGHRA, CDR2 YSYEKL, per germline. CDR3 region: CASSQDHSQPQHF. The CDR3 bases are TGCGCCAGCAGCCAAGATCACTCTCAGCCCCAGCATTTT.

Only one count was recorded for this clone. The chain joins TRBV11-2 to TRBJ2-7; D not resolved. Trimming left V 8 bases short and J 0 bases short, with 8 bases between. The germline CDR1 and CDR2 sequences are SGHAT and FQNNGV. There are 12 residues in the CDR3. In DNA form, the CDR3 reads TGTGCCAGCCATGGAGCCTCCTACGAGCAGTACTTC. It yields the protein CASHGASYEQYF.